The 6 T cell receptor beta chains presented below share a single source sample, sequenced in a study of naive and memory T cell subsets. Points from the study as a whole: Possibly reflecting memory cells re-expressing CD45RA, a few larger clonotypes occurred in naive repertoires, especially CD8.

The antigens of these receptors remain unknown. Both TRBC1 and TRBC2 were covered by a beta constant-region primer of two equimolar oligonucleotides. Ligated cDNA was amplified by four rounds of PCR with nested alpha and beta constant-region primers and SP2. TCRdb fed the UMI-ligation and nested PCR reads into MiXCR, producing one record per CDR3 protein. This sample has 150,000 or so distinct CDR3 sequences, with 22% found just once. The sample taken for sequencing was naive CD4+ T cells from blood. These receptors came from a human donor in good health.

This clonotype was recorded at least ten times. The chain recombines TRBV29-1 with TRBJ2-3; 11 nucleotides match TRBD2. The V and J ends lost 8 bases and 4 bases, in that order; junction bases with no gene match: 5. This CDR3 region has 13 residues. CDR1 and CDR2 (germline): SQVTM, ANQGSEA. The CDR3 nucleotides read TGCAGCAAACTAGCGGGAGTAGCAGATACGCAGTATTTT. Amino acids: CSKLAGVADTQYF.

The V gene is TRBV7-9, the J gene TRBJ2-5; the match to TRBD1 covers 10 bases. The V gene end was trimmed by 0 bases and the J gene end by 5 bases; junction bases not matched to a gene: 6. The CDR3 is 16 residues long. CDR1 and CDR2 from the germline V gene are SEHNR and FQNEAQ (reference sequence). CDR3 bases: TGTGCCAGCAGCTTAGCGCTGACAGGGGGCAGGGAGACCCAGTACTTC. It specifies CASSLALTGGRETQYF.

In its sample, this clonotype was seen a few times. V usage is TRBV28 and J usage is TRBJ2-5, with 8 bases fitting TRBD1. The germline V gene has CDR1 MDHEN and CDR2 SYDVKM. This CDR3 is built from 16 residues. Trimming cost V 6 bases and J 2 bases; bases outside gene matches: 11. CDR3: CASRRRGQGIQETQYF. The CDR3 DNA reads TGTGCCAGCAGACGCAGAGGACAGGGCATTCAAGAGACCCAGTACTTC.

The sample holds a few counts of this clonotype. The V and J genes are TRBV27 and TRBJ1-6, with D hard to call. The ends were cut back, 4 bases at V and 6 bases at J, with 7 bases in the middle. Germline values: CDR1 MNHEY, CDR2 SMNVEV (reference sequence). This CDR3 contains 13 residues. CDR3 DNA sequence: TGTGCCAGCAGTTCGCAGATTAATTCACCCCTCCACTTT. This encodes CASSSQINSPLHF.

This chain connects TRBV15 to TRBJ2-7; 9 bases map to TRBD2. CDR1 LNHNV and CDR2 YYDKDF come from the germline V gene (reference sequence). V was clipped by 5 bases and J by 1 base; unmatched bases: 6. This CDR3 region has 15 residues. The DNA for the CDR3 is TGTGCCACCAGCCCGGGACTAGCACCTTCCTACGAGCAGTACTTC. Its protein is CATSPGLAPSYEQYF.

This clonotype was detected only a few times. J is TRBJ1-1 and V is TRBV4-1, with TRBD1 as a possible D gene (5 bases). The V gene lost 1 base and the J gene lost 3 bases, with 9 bases spanning the gap. The CDR3 consists of 14 residues. CDR1 is MGHRA and CDR2 is YSYEKL in the germline V gene. Here the CDR3 reads CASSQGQRYTEAFF. CDR3 DNA: TGCGCCAGCAGCCAAGGACAGCGATACACTGAAGCTTTCTTT.